Listed here are 21 T cell receptor beta chains from one sample, sequenced in a study of cytomegalovirus exposure and HLA in healthy donors. The primer mix had 60 Vbeta and 13 Jbeta primers. Produced via immunoSEQ multiplex PCR; TCRdb's table is partial and in-frame only. The sample comprises 98,000 or so clones, around three quarters of which are singletons, and around 5% rests with the top ten. The sample was PBMCs. The source of these receptors is a woman aged 18-29 years in good health and CMV-seropositive.

The chain has TRBV5-1 and TRBJ1-1; tentative D call: TRBD1 (5 bases). The V end was cut by 0 bases, the J end by 4 bases, with 13 bases between. Germline V gene lookup returns CDR1 SGHRS and CDR2 YFSETQ. The CDR3 consists of 15 residues. CDR3 DNA sequence: TGCGCCAGCAGCTTGGAACAGGTTACCGGCACTGAAGCTTTCTTT. This sequence encodes CASSLEQVTGTEAFF.

The chain recombines TRBV5-6 with TRBJ2-7; 12 bases map to TRBD2. The germline gives CDR1 SGHDT, CDR2 YYEEEE. The CDR3 contains 17 residues. The V gene end was trimmed by 2 bases and the J gene end by 0 bases; junction bases not matched to a gene: 6. For the CDR3, the DNA is TGTGCCAGCAGCTTAGCTAGCGGGAGGGCCAACTCCTACGAGCAGTACTTC. Translating it yields CASSLASGRANSYEQYF.

The CDR3 is CASSRGQITDTQYF. The CDR3 bases are TGTGCCAGCAGCCGGGGACAGATCACAGATACGCAGTATTTT. This chain connects TRBV2 to TRBJ2-3; 7 bases align to TRBD1. Germline CDR1 SNHLY, CDR2 FYNNEI. CDR3 length: 14 residues. J gave up 2 bases and V 6 bases, and 5 bases lay outside the gene matches.

The rearrangement links TRBV30 to TRBJ1-6; no reliable D call. In germline, CDR1 is GTSNPN, CDR2 SVGIG (reference sequence). The germline V and J ends were trimmed by 0 bases and 7 bases, with 13 bases remaining between them. The CDR3 totals 15 residues. The CDR3 is CAWSVLEGPNSPLHF. CDR3 coding DNA: TGTGCCTGGAGTGTACTAGAGGGCCCAAATTCACCCCTCCACTTT. Complete variable domain (other parts from reference TRBV30 and TRBJ1-6): SQTIHQWPATLVQPVGSPLSLECTVEGTSNPNLYWYRQAAGRGLQLLFYSVGIGQISSEVPQNLSASRPQDRQFILSSKKLLLSDSGFYLCAWSVLEGPNSPLHFGNGTRLTVT.

This chain links TRBV6-5 with TRBJ1-2, with a possible D match to TRBD1 (6 bases). V was shortened by 2 bases and J by 3 bases, with 13 bases between the two germline ends. The CDR3 sequence is 15 residues long. Germline lookup yields CDR1 MNHEY and CDR2 SVGAGI. In nucleotides, the CDR3 is TGTGCCAGCAGTTACCTTCCGACAGGAGACTATGGCTACACCTTC. Translating it yields CASSYLPTGDYGYTF.

The V and J genes are TRBV9 and TRBJ2-5, with 9 bases identical to TRBD2. Germline V gene lookup returns CDR1 SGDLS and CDR2 YYNGEE. This CDR3 is built from 16 residues. J was trimmed by 1 base and V by 4 bases; bases with no gene match: 8. CDR3 DNA sequence: TGTGCCAGCAGCAAAACACTAGCGGGCTTCCAAGAGACCCAGTACTTC. It yields the protein CASSKTLAGFQETQYF. The whole variable domain, filled in from reference TRBV9 and TRBJ2-5, reads DSGVTQTPKHLITATGQRVTLRCSPRSGDLSVYWYQQSLDQGLQFLIQYYNGEERAKGNILERFSAQQFPDLHSELNLSSLELGDSALYFCASSKTLAGFQETQYFGPGTRLLVL.

The rearrangement links TRBV7-3 to TRBJ1-1; a weak D match, TRBD1 (5 bases). The CDR3 is made up of 15 amino acids. Germline assignment: CDR1 SGHTA and CDR2 FQGTGA. V lost 6 bases, J lost 5 bases, and 19 bases lay in between. The CDR3 nucleotides are TGTGCCAGCAGTATGGGTAGGACCGGGGGGACTGAAGCTTTCTTT. Encoded protein: CASSMGRTGGTEAFF. Supplemented by reference TRBV7-3 and TRBJ1-1, the full variable domain reads GAGVSQTPSNKVTEKGKYVELRCDPISGHTALYWYRQSLGQGPEFLIYFQGTGAADDSGLPNDRFFAVRPEGSVSTLKIQRTERGDSAVYLCASSMGRTGGTEAFFGQGTRLTVV.

The chain recombines TRBV5-6 with TRBJ2-3; maybe TRBD2 (6 bases). CDR3 length: 15 amino acids. The V gene's germline CDR1 is SGHDT and CDR2 YYEEEE. Trimming shortened V by 2 bases and J by 1 base, and 11 bases separated the two germline ends. CDR3 DNA sequence: TGTGCCAGCAGCTTCATGACTAGTGGCACAGATACGCAGTATTTT. Translating it yields CASSFMTSGTDTQYF.

The chain links TRBV7-8 to TRBJ1-4, with TRBD1 as a possible D gene (5 bases). V was pared by 5 bases and J by 7 bases, with 14 bases between. This CDR3 has 14 residues. Germline CDR1 SGHVS, CDR2 FQNEAQ. The DNA for the CDR3 is TGTGCCAGCAGCCTAAGGTTGCAGGGTGAAAAACTGTTTTTT. The encoded protein is CASSLRLQGEKLFF. Full variable domain (rest looked up from reference TRBV7-8 and TRBJ1-4): GAGVSQSPRYKVAKRGQDVALRCDPISGHVSLFWYQQALGQGPEFLTYFQNEAQLDKSGLPSDRFFAERPEGSVSTLKIQRTQQEDSAVYLCASSLRLQGEKLFFGSGTQLSVL.

This clone was detected a few times. V and J are TRBV30 and TRBJ1-4; D is unresolved. The CDR3 is 15 amino acids. V was pared by 2 bases and J by 1 base, with 11 bases between. Germline V CDR1 and CDR2: GTSNPN, SVGIG (reference sequence). CDR3 region: CAWSLTGETNEKLFF. CDR3 coding DNA: TGTGCCTGGAGTCTTACGGGTGAAACTAATGAAAAACTGTTTTTT.

This sequence joins TRBV5-1 and TRBJ2-3; D remains ambiguous. V lost 0 bases, J lost 3 bases, and 11 bases lay in between. Germline V gives CDR1 SGHRS, CDR2 YFSETQ. This CDR3 is built from 15 residues. The CDR3 nucleotides are TGCGCCAGCAGCTTGGAGGCCGGAGTGACAGATACGCAGTATTTT. Its translation: CASSLEAGVTDTQYF.

The chain is built from TRBV28 and TRBJ2-1; TRBD2 matches at 8 bases. V trimming: 6 bases; J trimming: 8 bases; junction bases outside the gene matches: 12. Germline V gives CDR1 MDHEN, CDR2 SYDVKM. CDR3 size: 15 residues. In nucleotides, the CDR3 is TGTGCCAGCAGATTGGGGAGCGGGAGCGGGGATGAGCAGTTCTTC. As protein: CASRLGSGSGDEQFF.

In this sample, this clone turned up once. V usage is TRBV4-2 and J usage is TRBJ2-1; 7 bases are shared with TRBD2. The V gene's germline CDR1 is LGHNA and CDR2 YNFKEQ. V dropped 0 bases and J dropped 12; count of bases not matched to a gene: 11. The CDR3 extends over 15 amino acids. CDR3 sequence: CASSQEASGQLGQFF. For the CDR3, the DNA is TGTGCCAGCAGCCAAGAGGCTAGCGGCCAATTAGGGCAGTTCTTC.

The chain employs TRBV2 and TRBJ2-1, with 7 bases identical to TRBD2. The CDR3 has 11 amino acids. Germline CDR1 reads SNHLY; CDR2 reads FYNNEI. The V segment lost 4 bases and the J segment 16 bases; nucleotides outside the gene matches: 7. The CDR3 DNA sequence: TGTGCCAGCAGTGTCATGGGACTACTATTCTTC. Its protein is CASSVMGLLFF.

The chain combines TRBV5-8 with TRBJ1-2; D is possibly TRBD1 (5 bases). Germline V CDR1 and CDR2: SGHTS, YDEGEE. The CDR3 length is 15 residues. The V end was cut by 2 bases, the J end by 8 bases, with 19 bases between. The CDR3 reads CASSLSSRVYYGYTF. The CDR3 DNA follows: TGTGCCAGCAGCTTATCGTCCAGGGTATATTACGGCTACACCTTC.

The J gene is TRBJ2-7, the V gene TRBV4-2, with 10 bases fitting TRBD2. This CDR3 has 16 amino acids. Trimming cost V 0 bases and J 2 bases; bases outside gene matches: 4. Germline values: CDR1 LGHNA, CDR2 YNFKEQ. The CDR3 DNA follows: TGTGCCAGCAGCCAAGAGGGCGGACTAGCGGCCTACGAGCAGTACTTC. Its translation: CASSQEGGLAAYEQYF.

This clone was found once. The chain joins TRBV10-2 to TRBJ1-1; TRBD1 might be the D (6 bases). Germline values: CDR1 WSHSY, CDR2 SAAADI. The CDR3 extends over 17 amino acids. V was trimmed by 4 bases and J by 5 bases, leaving 23 bases between them. CDR3 nucleotides: TGCGCCAGCAGTGTTGAGGGGGGGCCTACCCCTGGGACTGAAGCTTTCTTT. Its protein is CASSVEGGPTPGTEAFF.

V and J are TRBV11-2 and TRBJ2-5; D may be TRBD2 (5 bases). Trimming cost V 1 base and J 4 bases, with 13 bases left between them. The CDR3 loop spans 15 amino acids. Germline assignment: CDR1 SGHAT and CDR2 FQNNGV. CDR3 in amino acids: CASSLVFAAAETQYF. CDR3 bases: TGTGCCAGCAGCTTAGTCTTTGCAGCGGCAGAGACCCAGTACTTC.

The chain has TRBV18 and TRBJ2-5; the D is unclear. The CDR3 totals 16 residues. Looked up from germline, CDR1 is KGHSH and CDR2 is LQKENI. Trimming stripped 2 bases from V and 4 bases from J, with 17 bases between. The CDR3 loop is CASSPTLQYGGETQYF. CDR3 nucleotide sequence: TGTGCCAGCTCACCAACGTTACAGTATGGTGGAGAGACCCAGTACTTC.

The genes are TRBV9 and TRBJ2-7, with TRBD2 identical over 8 bases. With V trimmed by 4 bases and J by 3 bases, 3 bases remained unmatched. This CDR3 comprises 13 residues. CDR1 and CDR2 from the germline V gene are SGDLS and YYNGEE. The CDR3 here is CASSPGTSYEQYF. The CDR3 DNA reads TGTGCCAGCAGCCCAGGGACTAGCTACGAGCAGTACTTC.

This sequence joins TRBV6-1 and TRBJ1-5; no definite D call. V lost 7 bases to trimming and J lost 5 bases, with 18 bases between them. Germline CDR1 and CDR2: MNHNS and SASEGT. The CDR3 loop spans 15 amino acids. In DNA form, the CDR3 reads TGTGCCAGCACTCTAGGCGGGCATCATGATCAGCCCCAGCATTTT. This translates into CASTLGGHHDQPQHF.